The sequence of this T cell receptor (beta chain) was determined in a study of blood T cells in healthy people across ages. Donors each provided about 10 milliliters of peripheral blood. Primed by a sample-barcoded 5' primer and a J-beta primer mix, a second PCR proceeded for 7 to 11 cycles. One entry per CDR3 protein, called by TCRdb with MiXCR from the 5' RACE reads. The sample lists roughly 1,500,000 distinct CDR3 sequences, roughly 40% seen once, with 6.5% to 10% in the top ten. CDR1 and CDR2 (germline): MNHEY, SMNVEV (reference sequence). The CDR3 is 15 amino acids. V was trimmed by 5 bases and J by 6 bases, leaving 17 bases between them.

J is TRBJ2-1 and V is TRBV27; D may be TRBD1 or TRBD2 (5 bases each). Sequences were obtained from blood. The TCR was taken from a woman in her late teens or twenties in good health. CDR3 DNA: TGTGCCAGCAGTCTACTGGGGTCCGGGGCCAATGAGCAGTTCTTC. Translated, it gives CASSLLGSGANEQFF.